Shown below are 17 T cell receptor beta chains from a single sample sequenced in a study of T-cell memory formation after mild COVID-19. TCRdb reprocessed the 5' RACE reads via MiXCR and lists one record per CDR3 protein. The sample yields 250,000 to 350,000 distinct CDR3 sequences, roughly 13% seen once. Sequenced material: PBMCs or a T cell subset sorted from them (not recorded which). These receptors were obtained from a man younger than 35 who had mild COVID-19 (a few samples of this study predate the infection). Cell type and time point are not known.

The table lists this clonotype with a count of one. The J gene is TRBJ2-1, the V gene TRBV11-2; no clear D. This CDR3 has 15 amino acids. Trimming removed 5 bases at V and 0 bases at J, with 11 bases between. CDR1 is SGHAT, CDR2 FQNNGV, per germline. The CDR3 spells CASSPKVGSYNEQFF. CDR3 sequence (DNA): TGTGCCAGCAGCCCAAAGGTCGGCTCCTACAATGAGCAGTTCTTC.

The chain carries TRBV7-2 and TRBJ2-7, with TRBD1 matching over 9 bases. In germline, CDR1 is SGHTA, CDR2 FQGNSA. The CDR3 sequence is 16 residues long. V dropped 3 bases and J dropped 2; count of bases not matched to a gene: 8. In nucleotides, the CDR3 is TGTGCCAGCAGCTTTCAAGGAGGGACAGGGACCTACGAGCAGTACTTC. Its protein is CASSFQGGTGTYEQYF.

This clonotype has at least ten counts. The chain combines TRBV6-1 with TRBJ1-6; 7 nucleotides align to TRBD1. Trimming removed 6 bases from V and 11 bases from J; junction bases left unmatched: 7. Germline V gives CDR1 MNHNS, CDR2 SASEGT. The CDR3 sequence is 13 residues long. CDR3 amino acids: CASRTGFEAPLHF. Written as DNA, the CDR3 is TGTGCCAGCAGGACAGGGTTCGAGGCACCCCTCCACTTT.

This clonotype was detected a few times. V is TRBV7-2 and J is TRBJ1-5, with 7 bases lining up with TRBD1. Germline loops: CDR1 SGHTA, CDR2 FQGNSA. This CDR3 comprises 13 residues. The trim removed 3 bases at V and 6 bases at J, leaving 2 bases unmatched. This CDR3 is CASSFTGAQPQHF. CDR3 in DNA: TGTGCCAGCAGCTTTACAGGGGCTCAGCCCCAGCATTTT.

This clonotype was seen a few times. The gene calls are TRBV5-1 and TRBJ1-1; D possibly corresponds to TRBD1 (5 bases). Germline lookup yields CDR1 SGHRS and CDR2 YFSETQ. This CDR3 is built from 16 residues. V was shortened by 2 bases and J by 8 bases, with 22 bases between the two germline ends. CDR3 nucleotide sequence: TGCGCCAGCAGCTTACGTCTAACGACAGACAGCGAAGAAGCTTTCTTT. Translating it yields CASSLRLTTDSEEAFF.

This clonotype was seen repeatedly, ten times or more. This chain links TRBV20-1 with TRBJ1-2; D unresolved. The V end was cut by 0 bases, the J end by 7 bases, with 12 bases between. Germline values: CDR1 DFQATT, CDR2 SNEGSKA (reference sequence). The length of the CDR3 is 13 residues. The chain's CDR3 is CSARDQGLRGYTF. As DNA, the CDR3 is TGCAGTGCTAGAGATCAAGGGTTGCGTGGCTACACCTTC.

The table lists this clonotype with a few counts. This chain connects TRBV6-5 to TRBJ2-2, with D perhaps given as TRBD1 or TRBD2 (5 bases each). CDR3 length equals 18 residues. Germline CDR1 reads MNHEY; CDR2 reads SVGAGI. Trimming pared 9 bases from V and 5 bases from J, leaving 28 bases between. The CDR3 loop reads CASWKGPGPHQRTGELFF. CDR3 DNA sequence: TGTGCCAGTTGGAAGGGACCGGGACCGCACCAAAGGACCGGGGAGCTGTTTTTT.

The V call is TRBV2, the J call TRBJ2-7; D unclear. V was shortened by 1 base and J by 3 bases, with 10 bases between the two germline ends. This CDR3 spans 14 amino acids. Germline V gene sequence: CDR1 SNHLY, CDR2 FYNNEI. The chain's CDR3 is CASSEGRVSYEQYF. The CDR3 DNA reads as TGTGCCAGCAGTGAAGGTCGGGTCAGCTACGAGCAGTACTTC.

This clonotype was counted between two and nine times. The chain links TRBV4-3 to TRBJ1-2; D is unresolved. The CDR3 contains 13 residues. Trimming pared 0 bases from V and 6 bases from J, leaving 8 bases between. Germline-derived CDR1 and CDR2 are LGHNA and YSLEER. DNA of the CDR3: TGCGCCAGCAGCCAAGAAGGAGGGCATGGCTACACCTTC. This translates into CASSQEGGHGYTF.

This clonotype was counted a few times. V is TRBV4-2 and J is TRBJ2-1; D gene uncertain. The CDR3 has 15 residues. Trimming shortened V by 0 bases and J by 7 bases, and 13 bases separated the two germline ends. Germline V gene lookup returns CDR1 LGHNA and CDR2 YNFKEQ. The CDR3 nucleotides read TGTGCCAGCAGCCAAGATCTCCTAGGCCTAAATGAGCAGTTCTTC. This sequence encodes CASSQDLLGLNEQFF.

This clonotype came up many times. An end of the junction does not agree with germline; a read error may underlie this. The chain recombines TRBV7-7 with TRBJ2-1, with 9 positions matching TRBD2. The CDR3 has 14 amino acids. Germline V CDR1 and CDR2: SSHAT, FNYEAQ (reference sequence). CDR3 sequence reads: CASSLDSGGSQQFF. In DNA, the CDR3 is TGTGCTAGCAGCTTGGACAGCGGGGGGAGTCAGCAGTTCTTC.

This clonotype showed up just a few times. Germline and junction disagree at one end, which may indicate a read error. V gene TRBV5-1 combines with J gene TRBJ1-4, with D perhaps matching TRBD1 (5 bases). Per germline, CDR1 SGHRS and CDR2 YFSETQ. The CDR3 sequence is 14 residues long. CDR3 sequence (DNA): TGCGCTAGCAAGGCGCAGGGTAATAATGAAAAACTGTTTTTT. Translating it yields CASKAQGNNEKLFF.

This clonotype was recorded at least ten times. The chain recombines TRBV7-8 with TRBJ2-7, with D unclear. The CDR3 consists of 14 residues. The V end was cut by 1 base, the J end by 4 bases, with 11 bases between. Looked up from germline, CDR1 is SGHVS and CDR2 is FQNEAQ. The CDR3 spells CASSLGPTAYEQYV. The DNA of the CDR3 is TGTGCCAGCAGCTTAGGGCCGACTGCGTACGAGCAGTACGTC.

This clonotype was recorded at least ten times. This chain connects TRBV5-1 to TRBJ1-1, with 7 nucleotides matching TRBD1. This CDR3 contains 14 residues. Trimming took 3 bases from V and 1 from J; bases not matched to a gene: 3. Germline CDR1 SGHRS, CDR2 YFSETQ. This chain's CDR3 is CASSWGDRNTEAFF. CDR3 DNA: TGCGCCAGCAGCTGGGGGGACAGGAACACTGAAGCTTTCTTT.

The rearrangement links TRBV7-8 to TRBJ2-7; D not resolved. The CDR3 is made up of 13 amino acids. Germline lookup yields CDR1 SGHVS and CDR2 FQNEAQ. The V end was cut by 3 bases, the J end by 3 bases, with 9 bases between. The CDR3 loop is CASSFSGDYEQYF. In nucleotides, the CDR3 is TGTGCCAGCAGCTTTTCTGGGGACTACGAGCAGTACTTC.

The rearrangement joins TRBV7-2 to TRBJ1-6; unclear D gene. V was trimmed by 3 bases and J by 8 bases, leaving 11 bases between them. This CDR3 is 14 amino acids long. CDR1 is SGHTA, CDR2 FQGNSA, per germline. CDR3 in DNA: TGTGCCAGCAGCTTCGGCCCACGGGATTCACCCCTCCACTTT. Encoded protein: CASSFGPRDSPLHF.

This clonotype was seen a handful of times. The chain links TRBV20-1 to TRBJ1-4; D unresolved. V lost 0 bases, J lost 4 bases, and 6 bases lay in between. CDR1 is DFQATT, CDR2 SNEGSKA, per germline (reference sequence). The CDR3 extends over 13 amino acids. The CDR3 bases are TGCAGTGCTAGAGACGCCCTTAATGAAAAACTGTTTTTT. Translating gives CSARDALNEKLFF.